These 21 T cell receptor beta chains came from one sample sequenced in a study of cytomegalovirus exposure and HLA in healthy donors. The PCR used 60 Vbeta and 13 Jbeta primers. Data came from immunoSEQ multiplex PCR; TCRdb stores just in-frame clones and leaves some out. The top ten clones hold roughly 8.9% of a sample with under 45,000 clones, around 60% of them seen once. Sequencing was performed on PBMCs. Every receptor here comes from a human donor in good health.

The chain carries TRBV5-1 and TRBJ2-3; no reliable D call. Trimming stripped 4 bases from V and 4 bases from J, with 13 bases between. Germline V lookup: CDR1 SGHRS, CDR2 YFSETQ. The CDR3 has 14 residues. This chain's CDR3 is CASSAKELPDTQYF. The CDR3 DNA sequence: TGCGCCAGCAGCGCCAAGGAGCTCCCAGATACGCAGTATTTT. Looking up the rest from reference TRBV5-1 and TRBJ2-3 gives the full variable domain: KAGVTQTPRYLIKTRGQQVTLSCSPISGHRSVSWYQQTPGQGLQFLFEYFSETQRNKGNFPGRFSGRQFSNSRSEMNVSTLELGDSALYLCASSAKELPDTQYFGPGTRLTVL.

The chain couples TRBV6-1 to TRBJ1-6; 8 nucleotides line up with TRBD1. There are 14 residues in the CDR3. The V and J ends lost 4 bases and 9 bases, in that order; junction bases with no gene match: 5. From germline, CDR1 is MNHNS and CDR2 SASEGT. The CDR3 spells CASSVGTGSSPLHF. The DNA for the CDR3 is TGTGCCAGCAGTGTCGGGACAGGCTCTTCACCCCTCCACTTT.

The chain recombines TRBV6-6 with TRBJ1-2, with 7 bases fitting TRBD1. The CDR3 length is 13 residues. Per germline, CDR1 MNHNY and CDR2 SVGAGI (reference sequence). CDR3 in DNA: TGTGCGGGGCGACAGGGATCTTCCTATGGCTACACCTTC. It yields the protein CAGRQGSSYGYTF.

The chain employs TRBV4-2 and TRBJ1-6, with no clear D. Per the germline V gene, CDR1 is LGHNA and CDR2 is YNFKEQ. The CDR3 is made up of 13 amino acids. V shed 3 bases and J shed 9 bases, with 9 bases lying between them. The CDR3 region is CASSQAMVSPLHF. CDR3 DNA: TGTGCCAGCAGCCAGGCCATGGTTTCACCCCTCCACTTT.

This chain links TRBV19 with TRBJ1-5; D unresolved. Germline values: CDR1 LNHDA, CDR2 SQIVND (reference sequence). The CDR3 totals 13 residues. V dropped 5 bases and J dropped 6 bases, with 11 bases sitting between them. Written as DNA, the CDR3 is TGTGCCAGTAGTCTGCAGGAGGTTCAGCCCCAGCATTTT. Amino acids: CASSLQEVQPQHF. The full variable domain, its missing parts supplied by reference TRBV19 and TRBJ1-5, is DGGITQSPKYLFRKEGQNVTLSCEQNLNHDAMYWYRQDPGQGLRLIYYSQIVNDFQKGDIAEGYSVSREKKESFPLTVTSAQKNPTAFYLCASSLQEVQPQHFGDGTRLSIL.

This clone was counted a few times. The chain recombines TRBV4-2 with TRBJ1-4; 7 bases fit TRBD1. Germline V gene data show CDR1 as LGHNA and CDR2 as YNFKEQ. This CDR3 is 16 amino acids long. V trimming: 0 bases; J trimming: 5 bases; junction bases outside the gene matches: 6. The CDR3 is CASSQDGYRGNEKLFF. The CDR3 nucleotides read TGTGCCAGCAGCCAAGATGGGTACAGGGGAAATGAAAAACTGTTTTTT.

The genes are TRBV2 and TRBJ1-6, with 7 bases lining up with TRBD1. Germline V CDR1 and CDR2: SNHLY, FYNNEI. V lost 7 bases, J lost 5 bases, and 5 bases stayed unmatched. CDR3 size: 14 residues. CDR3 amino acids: CASTFTGDNSPLHF. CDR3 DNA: TGTGCCAGCACGTTTACAGGGGATAATTCACCCCTCCACTTT.

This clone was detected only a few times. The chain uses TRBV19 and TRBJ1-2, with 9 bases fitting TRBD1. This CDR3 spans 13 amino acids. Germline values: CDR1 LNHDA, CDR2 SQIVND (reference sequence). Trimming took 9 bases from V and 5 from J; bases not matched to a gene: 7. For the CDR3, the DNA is TGTGCCAGCCAAGGGGACAGGGCGTATGGCTACACCTTC. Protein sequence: CASQGDRAYGYTF.

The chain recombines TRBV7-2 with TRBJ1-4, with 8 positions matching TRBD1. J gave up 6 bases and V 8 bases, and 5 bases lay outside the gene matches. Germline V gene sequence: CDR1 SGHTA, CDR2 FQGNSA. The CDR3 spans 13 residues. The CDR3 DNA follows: TGTGCCAGCGGCAGGGGGCAGGATGAAAAACTGTTTTTT. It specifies CASGRGQDEKLFF.

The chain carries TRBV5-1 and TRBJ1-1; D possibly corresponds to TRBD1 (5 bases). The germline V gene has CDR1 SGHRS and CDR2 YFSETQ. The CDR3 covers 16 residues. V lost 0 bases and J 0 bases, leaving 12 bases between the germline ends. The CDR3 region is CASSLGVARVNTEAFF. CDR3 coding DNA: TGCGCCAGCAGCTTGGGGGTAGCCAGGGTGAACACTGAAGCTTTCTTT.

The CDR3 DNA sequence: TGTGCCACCAGCGCCCCCCCTTACACCTATGGCTACACCTTC. As protein: CATSAPPYTYGYTF. V and J are TRBV15 and TRBJ1-2, with D unresolved. Trimming left V 5 bases short and J 4 bases short, with 14 bases between. The CDR3 contains 14 residues. Germline-derived CDR1 and CDR2 are LNHNV and YYDKDF (reference sequence). The variable domain in full, completed from reference TRBV15 and TRBJ1-2, reads DAMVIQNPRYQVTQFGKPVTLSCSQTLNHNVMYWYQQKSSQAPKLLFHYYDKDFNNEADTPDNFQSRRPNTSFCFLDIRSPGLGDTAMYLCATSAPPYTYGYTFGSGTRLTVV.

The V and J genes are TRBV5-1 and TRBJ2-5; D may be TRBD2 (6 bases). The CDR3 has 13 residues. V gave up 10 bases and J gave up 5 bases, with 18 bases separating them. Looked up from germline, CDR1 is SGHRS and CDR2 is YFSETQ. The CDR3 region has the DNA TGCGCCTCCGCGGAGGGTTCTATCGAGACCCAGTACTTC. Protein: CASAEGSIETQYF. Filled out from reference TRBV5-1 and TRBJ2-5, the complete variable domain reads KAGVTQTPRYLIKTRGQQVTLSCSPISGHRSVSWYQQTPGQGLQFLFEYFSETQRNKGNFPGRFSGRQFSNSRSEMNVSTLELGDSALYLCASAEGSIETQYFGPGTRLLVL.

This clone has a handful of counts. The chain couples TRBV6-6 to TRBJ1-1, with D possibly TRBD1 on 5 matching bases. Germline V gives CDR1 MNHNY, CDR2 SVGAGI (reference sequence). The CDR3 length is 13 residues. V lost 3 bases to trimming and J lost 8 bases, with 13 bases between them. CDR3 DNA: TGTGCCAGCAGTTATCGCGAAAGGGGAGAAGCTTTCTTT. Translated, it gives CASSYRERGEAFF.

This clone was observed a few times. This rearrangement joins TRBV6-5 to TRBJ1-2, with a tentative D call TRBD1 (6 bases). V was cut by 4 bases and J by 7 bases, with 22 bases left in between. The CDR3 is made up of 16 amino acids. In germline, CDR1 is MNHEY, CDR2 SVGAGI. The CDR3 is CASSSRRTAPRRGYTF. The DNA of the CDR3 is TGTGCCAGCAGTTCTCGCCGGACAGCCCCCCGGCGTGGCTACACCTTC.

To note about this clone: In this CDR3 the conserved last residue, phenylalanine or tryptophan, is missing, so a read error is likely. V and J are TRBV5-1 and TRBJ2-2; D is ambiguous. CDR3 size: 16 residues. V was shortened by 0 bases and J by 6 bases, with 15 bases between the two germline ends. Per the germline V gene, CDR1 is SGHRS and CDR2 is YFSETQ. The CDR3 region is CASSLEARGSAGELFV. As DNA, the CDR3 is TGCGCCAGCAGCTTGGAGGCTAGAGGCTCCGCCGGGGAGCTGTTTGTT.

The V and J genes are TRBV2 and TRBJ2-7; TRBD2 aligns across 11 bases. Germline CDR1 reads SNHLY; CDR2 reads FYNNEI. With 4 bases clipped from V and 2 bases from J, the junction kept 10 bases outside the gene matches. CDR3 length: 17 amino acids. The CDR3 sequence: CASSVSGGATGAYEQYF. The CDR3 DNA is TGTGCCAGCAGTGTTAGCGGGGGGGCGACGGGGGCCTACGAGCAGTACTTC.

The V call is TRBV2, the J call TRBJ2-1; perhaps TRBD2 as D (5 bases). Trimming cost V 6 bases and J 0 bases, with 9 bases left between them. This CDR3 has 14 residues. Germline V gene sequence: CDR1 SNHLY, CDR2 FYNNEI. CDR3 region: CASRSGISYNEQFF. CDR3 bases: TGTGCCAGCAGGTCGGGGATCTCCTACAATGAGCAGTTCTTC.

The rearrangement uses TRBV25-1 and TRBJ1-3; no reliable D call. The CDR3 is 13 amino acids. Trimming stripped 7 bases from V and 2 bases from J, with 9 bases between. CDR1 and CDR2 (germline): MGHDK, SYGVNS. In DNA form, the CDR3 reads TGTGCCAGCACTTCCTTTGCTGGAAACACCATATATTTT. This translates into CASTSFAGNTIYF.

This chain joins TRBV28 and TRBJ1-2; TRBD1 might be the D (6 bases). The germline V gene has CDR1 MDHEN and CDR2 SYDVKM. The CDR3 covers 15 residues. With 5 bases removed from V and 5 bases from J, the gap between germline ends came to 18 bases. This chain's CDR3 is CASSTGTFPLYGYTF. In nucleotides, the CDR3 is TGTGCCAGCAGTACCGGGACATTCCCCCTTTATGGCTACACCTTC.

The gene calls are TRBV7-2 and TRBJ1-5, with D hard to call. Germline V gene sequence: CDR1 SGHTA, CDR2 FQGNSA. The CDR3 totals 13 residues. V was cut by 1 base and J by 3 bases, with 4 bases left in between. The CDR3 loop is CASSLVVNQPQHF. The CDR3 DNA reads TGTGCCAGCAGCTTAGTAGTCAATCAGCCCCAGCATTTT.

Here the CDR3 reads CASRRTVYGYTF. CDR3 DNA sequence: TGTGCCAGCAGGCGGACAGTCTATGGCTACACCTTC. The V gene is TRBV5-6, the J gene TRBJ1-2; tentative D call: TRBD1 (6 bases). Trimming cost V 5 bases and J 4 bases, with 9 bases left between them. CDR3 length: 12 amino acids. The germline CDR1 and CDR2 sequences are SGHDT and YYEEEE. Full variable domain (outside the CDR3, taken from reference TRBV5-6 and TRBJ1-2): DAGVTQSPTHLIKTRGQQVTLRCSPKSGHDTVSWYQQALGQGPQFIFQYYEEEERQRGNFPDRFSGHQFPNYSSELNVNALLLGDSALYLCASRRTVYGYTFGSGTRLTVV.